Described below is a single TCR beta chain sequence and its context. The antigen it binds to is not known. The input lacks base qualities; no much larger clone sits a single base away. Inclusive of the bounding cysteine and phenylalanine, the CDR3 is 15 residues long. CDR3 DNA is the only sequence kept; it has 45 bases, read in frame from the first base. V and J are truncated by 6 bases and 1 base respectively, leaving an intervening sequence of 10 bases. The germline V gene (reference sequence) gives CDR1 as LNHDA and CDR2 as SQIVND. This sample is drawn from a study of blood T cell repertoires in COVID-19 (dated by TCRdb to 2018 to 2021). Regarding the study in general: The collaborator samples originated in the United States, Italy and Spain and spanned the acute and convalescent phases of COVID-19. The prospective study material was composed of cDNA or gDNA derived from T cells, B-cell-depleted T cells, or PBMCs. Subjects who had been exposed to COVID-19, were actively infected with it, or had recovered from it provided the deeply sampled blood TCRbeta repertoires that made up the dataset. The repertoires were released in a freely available public database intended as a resource for research on the immune response to SARS-CoV-2. Samples were obtained from the ongoing ImmuneRACE study (first 160 participants) and from some 1,200 subjects provided by 6 global collaborators. The sample metadata nearly always contained a de-identified subject ID, COVID-19 status, age in years and sex. Where HLA class I and class II types were available, the types were taken from metadata supplied by the sample provider, not from assay-based typing. Overall study results and their limits: How much clinical and demographic metadata was included differed by source and by participant, and the metadata was provided uncurated.

Each collaborating institution followed its own protocols to collect whole blood in K2EDTA tubes. For TCRbeta analysis, collaborators shipped samples as frozen whole blood, isolated PBMCs, or DNA extracted from either of those sample types. The immunoSEQ Assay, a bias-controlled multiplex PCR, was used to amplify TCRbeta CDR3 regions from genomic DNA. Regarding the original processing steps: The number of nucleated cells in each sample was estimated from the amplification of reference gene primers within the assay. To quantify the absolute abundance of each unique TCRbeta CDR3 rearrangement, sequence reads were collapsed and filtered. Productive Simpson clonality was computed per sample as the square root of Simpson's diversity index over productive rearrangements. TCRdb stores this immuneACCESS table with in-frame sequences only. Part of the clones is absent; in the studies checked, under half of the shortfall reflects unresolved V genes, and no reason is known for the rest. For V, J and clone size, that table is used; D and trimming come from the DNA. This sample has about 98,000 clones in its table, and more than 85% of those were observed once. Of the sample, around 4% is held by the ten largest clones.

The sequence is built from TRBV19 and TRBJ2-6; perhaps TRBD1 is the D gene, with 6 bases matching. This TCR derives from a man younger than 35 with acute or convalescent COVID-19. Sequences were obtained from peripheral blood. The nucleotide sequence is TGTGCCAGTAGCCGAGGGGGATCTGGGGCCAACGTCCTGACTTTC. Translated, it reads CASSRGGSGANVLTF.